This TCR delta chain was sequenced during a study of gamma-delta T cells after stem cell transplantation. As to this clone: The limits of the CDR3 on the DNA are not certain, so only TCRdb's listed CDR3 is given.

TCRdb applied CATT to the RT-PCR reads for clone calling. The table has some 2,000 delta-chain clones, 33% seen once. The CDR3 is 20 residues long, ends included. Germline CDR1 GEAIGNYY, CDR2 EKD. The gene calls are TRDV2 and TRDJ3; the table's D call TRDD3 went unverified against the DNA. The sequence derives from a human donor. It is not recorded whose cells these are; they may come from a transplant donor. The sequenced sample was gamma-delta T cells. CDR3 in amino acids: CACDRTPISVALMDTRPMFF.